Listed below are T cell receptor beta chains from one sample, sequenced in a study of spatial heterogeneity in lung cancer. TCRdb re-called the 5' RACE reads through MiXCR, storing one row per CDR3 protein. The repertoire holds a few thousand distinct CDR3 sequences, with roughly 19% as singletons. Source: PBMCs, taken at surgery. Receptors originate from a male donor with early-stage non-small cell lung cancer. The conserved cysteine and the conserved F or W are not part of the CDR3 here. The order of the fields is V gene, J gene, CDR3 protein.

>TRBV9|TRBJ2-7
ASSVNTGGEQY
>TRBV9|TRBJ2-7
ASSALAGEGTDEQY
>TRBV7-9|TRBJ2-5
ASGPSGEETQY
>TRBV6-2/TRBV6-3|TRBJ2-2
ASSFLDQRLAGGNTGELF
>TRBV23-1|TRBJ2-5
ATSRVRLWETQY
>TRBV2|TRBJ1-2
ASSEGMNYGYT
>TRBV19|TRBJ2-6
ASNPNRSRGGLSGANVLT
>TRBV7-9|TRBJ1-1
ASSLQGSNTEAF
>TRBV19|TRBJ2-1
ASSQTSGDYDEQF
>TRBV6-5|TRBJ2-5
ASSITSGASQETQY
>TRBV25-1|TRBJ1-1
ASAWLTPLSTEAF
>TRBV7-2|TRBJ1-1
ASSRPGPGTEAF
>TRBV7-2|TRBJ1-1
ASRLTGAPEAF
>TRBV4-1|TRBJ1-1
ASSQDRVYRLEAF
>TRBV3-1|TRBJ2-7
ASSTRQSYEQY
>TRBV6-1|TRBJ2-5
ASSRPTSVGQETQY
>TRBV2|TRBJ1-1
ASTGTGGEDTEAF
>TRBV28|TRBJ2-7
ASSFNLAGVKKEQY
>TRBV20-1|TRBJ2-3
SALAGGSTDTQY
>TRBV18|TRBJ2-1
ASSPVLAINNEQF
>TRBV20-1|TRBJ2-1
SAHTIPYNEQF
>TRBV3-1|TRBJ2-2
ASSHRGDTGELF
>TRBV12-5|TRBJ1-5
ASGPGQGDSNQPQH
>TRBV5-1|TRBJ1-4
ASQRGQGEIGEKLF
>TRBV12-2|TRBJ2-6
ASRSPGQGATGANVLT
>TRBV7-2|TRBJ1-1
ASSPNPGQGAEAF
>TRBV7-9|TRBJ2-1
ASSLDRSSSYNEQF
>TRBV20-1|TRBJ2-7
SASASRGTGKYEQY
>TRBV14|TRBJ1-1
ASSQVGRVNTEAF
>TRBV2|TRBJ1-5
ASSDREERDQPQH
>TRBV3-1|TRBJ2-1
ASSRTWAQQF
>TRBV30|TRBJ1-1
AWSPLDRVGVEAF
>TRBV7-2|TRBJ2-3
ASSLVGGSANTDTQY
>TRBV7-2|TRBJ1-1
ASSFDPHPNTEAF
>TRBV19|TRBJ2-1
ASSILTGVSSYNEQF
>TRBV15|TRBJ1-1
ATSRTDRRDTEAF
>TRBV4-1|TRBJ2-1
ASSQGLRDKSYNEQF
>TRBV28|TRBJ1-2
ASSLRLYGYT